These 21 T cell receptor beta chains were sequenced from one sample in a study of cytomegalovirus exposure and HLA in healthy donors. PCR primers comprised 60 Vbeta and 13 Jbeta primers. TCRdb's copy holds only in-frame clones and misses some; the assay was immunoSEQ multiplex PCR. The sample yields 200,000 to 250,000 clones, around 88% seen once. The specimen sequenced was PBMCs. The receptor source for this set is a woman under 30 in good health and CMV-seronegative.

The chain employs TRBV11-3 and TRBJ2-1; D ambiguous. Germline V gene sequence: CDR1 SGHNT, CDR2 YENEEA. The V end was cut by 1 base, the J end by 9 bases, with 7 bases between. CDR3 length: 12 amino acids. In DNA, the CDR3 is TGTGCCAGCAGCTTAGCTCCGGGTGAGCAGTTCTTC. This gives the protein CASSLAPGEQFF.

The chain couples TRBV7-9 to TRBJ1-5, with D tentatively TRBD1 (5 bases). The CDR3 has 17 amino acids. Germline V gives CDR1 SEHNR, CDR2 FQNEAQ (reference sequence). The V end lost 1 base, the J end lost 5 bases, and 18 bases lay between the germline ends. The CDR3 reads CASSLESGWGRHQPQHF. The CDR3 nucleotides read TGTGCCAGCAGCTTAGAATCAGGGTGGGGGAGGCATCAGCCCCAGCATTTT.

The sample holds one count of this clone. The J gene is TRBJ1-3, the V gene TRBV6-6; weak D call: TRBD1 (6 bases). The CDR3 spans 15 residues. Germline values: CDR1 MNHNY, CDR2 SVGAGI (reference sequence). Trimming removed 2 bases at V and 1 base at J, with 9 bases between. For the CDR3, the DNA is TGTGCCAGCAGTTACCAGGGGCGGTCTGGAAACACCATATATTTT. Protein sequence: CASSYQGRSGNTIYF.

The chain carries TRBV27 and TRBJ2-3, with 9 positions matching TRBD2. CDR1 is MNHEY and CDR2 is SMNVEV in the germline V gene (reference sequence). V lost 5 bases to trimming and J lost 4 bases; unmatched junction nucleotides: 10. There are 16 residues in the CDR3. CDR3 nucleotides: TGTGCCAGCAGTCCGCAAGCGGGAGGAGGGCCAGATACGCAGTATTTT. It is translated as CASSPQAGGGPDTQYF.

This sequence joins TRBV29-1 and TRBJ2-3, with a tentative D call TRBD1 (5 bases). V was clipped by 4 bases and J by 2 bases, with 10 bases between them. Looked up from germline, CDR1 is SQVTM and CDR2 is ANQGSEA. This CDR3 region has 13 residues. CDR3: CSVGRATTDTQYF. DNA for the CDR3: TGCAGCGTTGGCAGGGCCACCACAGATACGCAGTATTTT.

The rearrangement joins TRBV16 to TRBJ2-7, with D hard to call. V was trimmed by 4 bases and J by 5 bases, leaving 15 bases between them. The CDR3 spans 14 residues. Germline-derived CDR1 and CDR2 are KGHSY and FQNENV. CDR3 in DNA: TGTGCCAGCAGCCCACTTAACAGTCCCCACGAGCAGTACTTC. This encodes CASSPLNSPHEQYF.

This chain links TRBV18 with TRBJ2-3; 7 nucleotides match TRBD2. The length of the CDR3 is 15 residues. V lost 3 bases and J lost 9; bases outside the gene matches: 12. CDR1 and CDR2 from the germline V gene are KGHSH and LQKENI. CDR3 DNA: TGTGCCAGCTCACCTTCGTTCGCGGGAGTGGAAACGCAGTATTTT. Protein product: CASSPSFAGVETQYF.

This sequence joins TRBV5-4 and TRBJ1-6; possible D gene TRBD1, 5 bases. The CDR3 is 14 amino acids. From germline, CDR1 is SGHNT and CDR2 YYREEE (reference sequence). V lost 2 bases and J 14 bases, leaving 17 bases between the germline ends. This chain's CDR3 is CASSFDSLGNALHF. The DNA of the CDR3 is TGTGCCAGCAGCTTTGACAGCCTGGGAAATGCCCTCCACTTT.

The V gene is TRBV5-4, the J gene TRBJ2-7; D perhaps matches TRBD1 (5 bases). CDR3 length: 13 residues. V lost 3 bases, J lost 3 bases, and 10 bases lay in between. Germline V gene data show CDR1 as SGHNT and CDR2 as YYREEE (reference sequence). The DNA of the CDR3 is TGTGCCAGCAGCTCACAGGCGGACTACGAGCAGTACTTC. Residues: CASSSQADYEQYF.

V usage is TRBV7-2 and J usage is TRBJ2-5; D unclear. Germline V gene sequence: CDR1 SGHTA, CDR2 FQGNSA. Deletions cut 1 base from V and 2 bases from J, with 5 bases between. This CDR3 has 13 amino acids. The CDR3: CASSLVDQETQYF. The CDR3 nucleotides read TGTGCCAGCAGCTTAGTAGATCAAGAGACCCAGTACTTC.

This rearrangement joins TRBV18 to TRBJ2-5; tentative D call: TRBD1 (6 bases). Germline CDR1 reads KGHSH; CDR2 reads LQKENI. V was shortened by 4 bases and J by 5 bases, with 17 bases between the two germline ends. The length of the CDR3 is 15 residues. The CDR3 DNA reads as TGTGCCAGCTCACGGCAGGGGTTGAATGGGGAGACCCAGTACTTC. Its translation is CASSRQGLNGETQYF.

This clone was counted once. A junction boundary mismatches the germline segment, possibly from a read error. The V and J genes are TRBV7-2 and TRBJ1-2; the D is unclear. The germline V gene has CDR1 SGHTA and CDR2 FQGNSA. The CDR3 spans 15 residues. The CDR3 DNA reads TGTGCCAGCAGCCATAGAGGGTCGGCTAACTATGTCTACACCTTC. Its translation is CASSHRGSANYVYTF. The full variable domain, rest sourced from reference TRBV7-2 and TRBJ1-2, is GAGVSQSPSNKVTEKGKDVELRCDPISGHTALYWYRQSLGQGLEFLIYFQGNSAPDKSGLPSDRFSAERTGGSVSTLTIQRTQQEDSAVYLCASSHRGSANYVYTFGSGTRLTVV.

V gene TRBV4-1 combines with J gene TRBJ1-1; D is possibly TRBD1 (5 bases). Trimming pared 4 bases from V and 4 bases from J, leaving 10 bases between. Germline CDR1 is MGHRA and CDR2 is YSYEKL. CDR3 length equals 13 residues. DNA of the CDR3: TGCGCCAGCAGCCTCACCGACAGCACTGAAGCTTTCTTT. Residues: CASSLTDSTEAFF.

This chain uses TRBV7-9 with TRBJ2-7; 7 bases match TRBD1. Looked up from germline, CDR1 is SEHNR and CDR2 is FQNEAQ (reference sequence). V was pared by 8 bases and J by 4 bases, with 5 bases of the junction left unmatched. This CDR3 is 12 amino acids long. The CDR3 loop is CASGGQRYEQYF. The CDR3 DNA reads TGTGCCAGCGGGGGACAGCGATACGAGCAGTACTTC.

The chain links TRBV9 to TRBJ2-1, with TRBD1 matching 11 bases. CDR3 length: 15 residues. V lost 7 bases and J lost 9; bases outside the gene matches: 12. CDR1 is SGDLS, CDR2 YYNGEE, per germline. The CDR3 bases are TGTGCCAGCGGGGGTCCCCGGGACAGGGGGGGTGAGCAGTTCTTC. Amino acid sequence: CASGGPRDRGGEQFF.

The J gene is TRBJ2-7, the V gene TRBV2; TRBD1 aligns across 11 bases. This CDR3 has 15 amino acids. With 5 bases clipped from V and 5 bases from J, the junction kept 8 bases outside the gene matches. Germline lookup yields CDR1 SNHLY and CDR2 FYNNEI. The CDR3 coding sequence is TGTGCCAGCAGTAACCTGGACAGGGGGCTCCACGAGCAGTACTTC. It encodes CASSNLDRGLHEQYF.

The chain carries TRBV5-1 and TRBJ2-7, with D perhaps TRBD1 (5 bases). The V end lost 2 bases, the J end lost 7 bases, and 13 bases lay between the germline ends. Looked up from germline, CDR1 is SGHRS and CDR2 is YFSETQ. The CDR3 is 13 residues long. CDR3 nucleotide sequence: TGCGCCAGCAGCTTAGCGACAGAGAGGGAGCAGTACTTC. It encodes CASSLATEREQYF.

V usage is TRBV4-2 and J usage is TRBJ2-1, with 8 bases lining up with TRBD2. J was trimmed by 0 bases and V by 4 bases; bases with no gene match: 2. The CDR3 has 15 amino acids. Germline V CDR1 and CDR2: LGHNA, YNFKEQ. CDR3 coding DNA: TGTGCCAGCAGCCGCAGCGGGAGCTCCTACAATGAGCAGTTCTTC. Residues: CASSRSGSSYNEQFF.

The chain joins TRBV6-5 to TRBJ2-7; the D gene is possibly TRBD1 (6 bases). The CDR3 has 15 residues. Germline CDR1 MNHEY, CDR2 SVGAGI. Trimming removed 4 bases at V and 0 bases at J, with 13 bases between. DNA of the CDR3: TGTGCCAGCAGTTTAGAATGGACAGACTCCTACGAGCAGTACTTC. Translating gives CASSLEWTDSYEQYF.

The genes are TRBV5-1 and TRBJ2-1; 8 bases fit TRBD2. The CDR3 consists of 15 residues. Germline CDR1 SGHRS, CDR2 YFSETQ. Trimming at V came to 4 bases and at J to 6 bases, leaving 9 bases not matched to a gene. The chain's CDR3 is CASSPGTRSSNEQFF. In DNA, the CDR3 is TGCGCCAGCAGCCCCGGGACTAGGTCTTCCAATGAGCAGTTCTTC.

The chain carries TRBV18 and TRBJ1-1; the D is unclear. Trimming took off 0 bases at V and 6 bases at J, with 8 bases between the two ends. Germline V lookup: CDR1 KGHSH, CDR2 LQKENI. The CDR3 totals 13 residues. CDR3 residues: CASSPPSKPEAFF. DNA for the CDR3: TGTGCCAGCTCACCACCGTCGAAGCCTGAAGCTTTCTTT.